This TCR beta chain was recorded in a study of T cells after yellow fever vaccination. Study as a whole: Some fractions had low cell numbers, and these were prepared with SMART-Seq v4 Ultra Low Input. Study outcomes and limitations: From the bulk population, abundant clonotypes could contaminate and appear within FACS-sorted repertoires.

TCRdb reanalysed the 5' RACE reads using MiXCR and keeps one entry per CDR3 protein. The sample records 300,000 or so distinct CDR3 sequences, roughly 13% being singletons. About this clonotype itself: Antigen unknown.

This CDR3 comprises 15 residues. The V and J ends lost 4 bases and 2 bases, in that order; junction bases with no gene match: 6. CDR1 is SGHRS and CDR2 is YFSETQ in the germline V gene. The V and J genes are TRBV5-1 and TRBJ2-7; 10 bases are shared with TRBD1. Sequencing was performed on CD4+ T cells sorted from PBMCs, taken 45 days after the yellow fever booster vaccination. This receptor was obtained from a man aged 25 to 45 who received the YFV17D yellow fever vaccine. This chain's CDR3 is CASSQGQGSPYEQYF. Here the CDR3 DNA reads TGCGCCAGCAGCCAGGGACAGGGGAGTCCCTACGAGCAGTACTTC.